This is a list of T cell receptor beta chains from one sample in a study of radiation and T cells in renal cell carcinoma. TCRdb keeps only in-frame clones here, not all; method: immunoSEQ multiplex PCR. The table lists some 150,000 clones, 80% to 90% of them singletons. The material sequenced was blood, taken from a patient whose treatment included radiotherapy and nephrectomy. All receptors derive from a woman in her 50s with renal cell carcinoma. CDR3s include the opening cysteine and the closing phenylalanine or tryptophan. Each record gives: V gene, J gene, D gene, CDR3 length, clone size, CDR3 DNA, CDR3 protein. D genes are given only for firm matches. A clone size is listed for some rows: how often the clone was seen (once, few, many), or a class if it is expanded.

TRBV7-2,TRBJ1-2,-,13,-,TGTGCCAGCAGCTTGGGGGGATTCTATGGCTACACCTTC,CASSLGGFYGYTF
TRBV6-5,TRBJ2-1,TRBD2,15,-,TGTGCCAGCAGTTACTCGCTAGCGGGGGAGGCTGAGCAGTTCTTC,CASSYSLAGEAEQFF
TRBV18,TRBJ2-1,TRBD2,14,-,TGTGCCAGCTCACCTAGCGGGAGCCACAATGAGCAGTTCTTC,CASSPSGSHNEQFF
TRBV19,TRBJ2-6,TRBD2,19,-,TGTGCCAGTAGTAGTTCCCCCGGGGGGATCGTTGCTGGGGCCAACGTCCTGACTTTC,CASSSSPGGIVAGANVLTF
TRBV11-3,TRBJ2-7,TRBD1,13,-,TGTGCCAGCAGTCGGACAGGGGGCGCCGAGCAGTACTTC,CASSRTGGAEQYF
TRBV7-9,TRBJ1-4,-,14,-,TGTGCCAGCAGCTCGCAGAGTGGGAATGAAAAACTGTTTTTT,CASSSQSGNEKLFF
TRBV5-1,TRBJ2-7,-,14,-,TGCGCCAGCAGCCCCTCGAGGGCTGGCTACGAGCAGTACTTC,CASSPSRAGYEQYF
TRBV9,TRBJ2-3,TRBD2,19,-,TGTGCCAGCAGCGCCCCGGGACTAGCGGGACTTGTGAGCCCAGATACGCAGTATTTT,CASSAPGLAGLVSPDTQYF
TRBV7-3,TRBJ2-6,-,15,-,TGTGCCAGCAGCCAAGCAGGGGCTGGGGCCAACGTCCTGACTTTC,CASSQAGAGANVLTF
TRBV5-1,TRBJ2-1,TRBD2,16,-,TGCGCCAGCAGCGCGGGACTAGCGGGAGGGTTCAATGAGCAGTTCTTC,CASSAGLAGGFNEQFF
TRBV19,TRBJ1-6,TRBD1,13,-,TGTGCCACCACGGACAGGGACAACACACCCCTCCACTTT,CATTDRDNTPLHF
TRBV7-2,TRBJ2-5,-,14,-,TGTGCCAGCAGCTTAGCCAGATCCCAAGAGACCCAGTACTTC,CASSLARSQETQYF
TRBV7-3,TRBJ1-3,-,15,-,TGTGCCAGCAGCTTCGCAGGGGATCGTGGAAACACCATATATTTT,CASSFAGDRGNTIYF
TRBV25-1,TRBJ1-3,TRBD1,18,-,TGTGCCAGCAGTGAAGGACAGGGCTTATATCGATCTGGAAACACCATATATTTT,CASSEGQGLYRSGNTIYF
TRBV9,TRBJ2-2,-,14,-,TGTGCCAGCAGCGTAGACGGAGACACCGGGGAGCTGTTTTTT,CASSVDGDTGELFF
TRBV2,TRBJ2-4,TRBD2,12,-,TGTGCCAGCAGGACTAGCGGAAACATTCAGTACTTC,CASRTSGNIQYF
TRBV4-1,TRBJ1-1,-,16,-,TGCGCCAGCAGCCAAGATTTGGCAGGGAGGAACACTGAAGCTTTCTTT,CASSQDLAGRNTEAFF
TRBV29-1,TRBJ1-3,-,12,-,TGCAGCGTTCCGGGTACTGGAAACACCATATATTTT,CSVPGTGNTIYF
TRBV25-1,TRBJ2-5,-,14,-,TGTGCCAGCAGTTCAGGACAGTTACAAGAGACCCAGTACTTC,CASSSGQLQETQYF
TRBV5-4,TRBJ1-5,-,13,-,TGTGCCAGCAGCACCAAAAACAATCAGCCCCAGCATTTT,CASSTKNNQPQHF
TRBV12-5,TRBJ1-2,-,16,-,TGTGCTAGTGGTTTGGGATACCAGGGACGGCTCGGTGGCTACACCTTC,CASGLGYQGRLGGYTF
TRBV5-4,TRBJ2-7,TRBD2,15,-,TGTGCCAGCAGCCCAGGGACTAGCGGGGAGTACGAGCAGTACTTC,CASSPGTSGEYEQYF
TRBV15,TRBJ2-3,-,13,once,TGTGCCACCAGCAGGTTACTAGAAGATACGCAGTATTTT,CATSRLLEDTQYF
TRBV20-1,TRBJ2-7,TRBD1,10,-,TGCCCCGGGACAGGGGACGAGCAGTACTTC,CPGTGDEQYF
TRBV11-3,TRBJ2-1,TRBD2,13,-,TGTGCCAGCAGCTTAGGGGGAGGGGATGAGCAGTTCTTC,CASSLGGGDEQFF
TRBV5-1,TRBJ1-5,-,13,-,TGCGCCAGCAGCCTCAGTGGCAATCAGCCCCAGCATTTT,CASSLSGNQPQHF
TRBV4-3,TRBJ2-7,TRBD2,15,-,TGCGCCAGCAGCCAAGATCTGGGCCAGCGGGAGGAGCAGTACTTC,CASSQDLGQREEQYF